These 6 T cell receptor beta chains came from one sample sequenced in a study of T-cell memory formation after mild COVID-19. TCRdb re-called the 5' RACE reads with MiXCR, one entry per CDR3 protein. Of 500,000 to 650,000 distinct CDR3 sequences in the sample, about 22% were seen once. Sequencing used PBMCs or a T cell subset sorted from them (not recorded which). The receptor source for this set is an adult woman who had mild COVID-19 (a few samples of this study predate the infection). Cell type and time point are not known.

This clonotype was counted a few times. This rearrangement joins TRBV6-5 to TRBJ2-5; possibly TRBD1 for D (5 bases). Trimming left V 6 bases short and J 1 base short, with 9 bases between. The CDR3 extends over 13 amino acids. Germline V CDR1 and CDR2: MNHEY, SVGAGI. CDR3 sequence (DNA): TGTGCCAGCAGGATGACAGTCCAAGAGACCCAGTACTTC. As protein: CASRMTVQETQYF.

The chain recombines TRBV2 with TRBJ2-7, with a possible D match to TRBD1 (5 bases). Germline V gives CDR1 SNHLY, CDR2 FYNNEI. The CDR3 consists of 12 residues. Trimming left V 7 bases short and J 6 bases short, with 13 bases between. CDR3 in DNA: TGTGCCAGCAAGGGGCCCGTCTTCGAGCAGTACTTC. The encoded protein is CASKGPVFEQYF.

This clonotype turned up a few times. The chain recombines TRBV5-1 with TRBJ1-1; weak D call: TRBD1 (6 bases). Trimming removed 6 bases from V and 1 base from J, with 10 bases in between. There are 13 residues in the CDR3. Germline V lookup: CDR1 SGHRS, CDR2 YFSETQ. CDR3 protein: CASTPTGNTEAFF. The CDR3 nucleotides read TGCGCCAGCACCCCGACAGGGAACACTGAAGCTTTCTTT.

J is TRBJ2-1 and V is TRBV7-9; D call uncertain. The V end was cut by 2 bases, the J end by 6 bases, with 14 bases between. The germline gives CDR1 SEHNR, CDR2 FQNEAQ (reference sequence). The CDR3 covers 15 residues. CDR3 coding DNA: TGTGCCAGCAGCTTAAGCTGGGGTGCCTCCAATGAGCAGTTCTTC. This gives the protein CASSLSWGASNEQFF.

This chain joins TRBV5-6 and TRBJ2-3, with D possibly matching TRBD1 (5 bases). The germline gives CDR1 SGHDT, CDR2 YYEEEE. CDR3 length equals 12 residues. The V end was cut by 4 bases, the J end by 7 bases, with 10 bases between. In DNA, the CDR3 is TGTGCCAGCAGCCAGACAGATTATACGCAGTATTTT. Protein sequence: CASSQTDYTQYF.

This clonotype was observed a few times. V and J are TRBV7-6 and TRBJ1-5; 9 bases are a match to TRBD1. The germline V gene has CDR1 SGHVS and CDR2 FNYEAQ. V lost 2 bases, J lost 8 bases, and 4 bases stayed unmatched. The CDR3 is 14 amino acids. CDR3 in DNA: TGTGCCAGCAGCTTAACAGGGGGCAGGGAGCCCCAGCATTTT. This translates into CASSLTGGREPQHF.